The source of this T cell receptor (beta chain) is a study of shared clonotypes between healthy human individuals. Study results and limitations: A limitation of the genetic and exposure-history diversity represented arose from few donors.

With respect to this clone: Its target is not known.

The table came from immunoSEQ multiplex PCR; TCRdb's copy has only in-frame clones and leaves some out. The sample lists 2 million to 2.5 million clones, 85% to 95% occurring once. V was clipped by 6 bases and J by 2 bases, with 19 bases between them. CDR3 length equals 16 residues. Germline CDR1 SGDLS, CDR2 YYNGEE. The sample comprised naive CD4+ T cells from PBMCs. Described subset: CD45RA+ positively selected. The J gene is TRBJ2-3, the V gene TRBV9, with D possibly matching TRBD2 (5 bases). The receptor comes from a man younger than 35 in good health. Some clones in this sample may be carry-over from other donors' samples. CDR3 amino acids: CASNRISSAHTDTQYF. The CDR3 DNA follows: TGTGCCAGCAACCGAATAAGTAGCGCGCACACAGATACGCAGTATTTT.